Below are 3 T cell receptor beta chains sequenced from a single sample in a study of T cells in localized non-small cell lung cancer. Assay used: immunoSEQ multiplex PCR; TCRdb lists only in-frame clones, some missing. The table records under 2,000 clones, 24% of them present only once. Material: lung tumor tissue, obtained before any cancer treatment. The source is a female donor older than 55 with stage II squamous cell lung carcinoma.

This clone was observed a few times. The chain combines TRBV18 with TRBJ2-5; D uncertain. There are 14 residues in the CDR3. Trimming took off 6 bases at V and 7 bases at J, with 18 bases between the two ends. Per the germline V gene, CDR1 is KGHSH and CDR2 is LQKENI. The CDR3 loop reads CASSPNIVEGTQYF. The CDR3 bases are TGTGCCAGCTCGCCGAACATCGTCGAAGGGACCCAGTACTTC.

This sequence joins TRBV28 and TRBJ1-6; the D is unclear. The V end was cut by 1 base, the J end by 13 bases, with 8 bases between. The V gene's germline CDR1 is MDHEN and CDR2 SYDVKM. The CDR3 loop spans 12 amino acids. Here the CDR3 reads CASSLSPRPLHF. CDR3 coding DNA: TGTGCCAGCAGTTTATCCCCCCGTCCCCTCCACTTT.

V is TRBV5-3 and J is TRBJ1-6; perhaps TRBD1 as D (5 bases). TRBV5-3 is an ORF; its function is uncertain. The germline V and J ends were trimmed by 0 bases and 9 bases, with 19 bases remaining between them. The CDR3 sequence is 17 residues long. The CDR3 spells CARSLVGEGLGSSPLHF. The DNA of the CDR3 is TGTGCCAGAAGCTTGGTAGGGGAAGGGCTCGGGAGTTCACCCCTCCACTTT.